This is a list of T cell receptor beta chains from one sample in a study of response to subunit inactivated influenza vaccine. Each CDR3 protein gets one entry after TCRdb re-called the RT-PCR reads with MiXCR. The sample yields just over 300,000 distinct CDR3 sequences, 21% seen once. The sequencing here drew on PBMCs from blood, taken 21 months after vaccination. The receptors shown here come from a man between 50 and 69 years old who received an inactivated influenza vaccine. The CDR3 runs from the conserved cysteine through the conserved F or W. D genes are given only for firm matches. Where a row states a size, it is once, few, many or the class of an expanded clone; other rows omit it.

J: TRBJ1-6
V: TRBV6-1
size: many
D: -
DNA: TGTGCCACACACAATAATTCACCCCTCCACTTT
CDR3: CATHNNSPLHF

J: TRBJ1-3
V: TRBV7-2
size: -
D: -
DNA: TGTGCCAGCAGCTTAGAGGCGATCCCTATTGGCACCATATATTTT
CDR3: CASSLEAIPIGTIYF

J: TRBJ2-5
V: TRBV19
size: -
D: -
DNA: TGTGCCAGTAGTATGAACGGGGAAGAGACCCAGTACTTC
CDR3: CASSMNGEETQYF

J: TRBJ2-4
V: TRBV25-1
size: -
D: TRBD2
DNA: TGTGCCAGCGGGAGGACTAGCGGAGACATTCAGTACTTC
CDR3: CASGRTSGDIQYF

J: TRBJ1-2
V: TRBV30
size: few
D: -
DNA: TGTGCCTGGAGTCCGACAGGTTCGGGCTACACCTTC
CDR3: CAWSPTGSGYTF

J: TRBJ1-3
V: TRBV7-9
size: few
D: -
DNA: TGTGCCAGCAACGACGGGTATCCTGGAAACACCATATATTTT
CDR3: CASNDGYPGNTIYF

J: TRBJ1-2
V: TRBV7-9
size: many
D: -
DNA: TGTGCCAGCACCCTCGACAGCTATGGCTACACCTTC
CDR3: CASTLDSYGYTF

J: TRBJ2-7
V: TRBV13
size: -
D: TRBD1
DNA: TGTGCCAGCAGCGCACGGACAGGGGGGACCTACGAGCAGTACTTC
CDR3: CASSARTGGTYEQYF

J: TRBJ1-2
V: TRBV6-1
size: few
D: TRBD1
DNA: TGTGCCAGCAGTGGTTCGCGGACAGGGTTTGGCTACACCTTC
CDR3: CASSGSRTGFGYTF

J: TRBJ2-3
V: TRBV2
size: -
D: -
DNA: TGTGCCAGCAACGAACCTCCAGATACGCAGTATTTT
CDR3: CASNEPPDTQYF

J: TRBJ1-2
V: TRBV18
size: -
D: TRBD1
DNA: TGTGCCAGCTCACCACAGGGGGCTGGGAACGGCTACACCTTC
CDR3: CASSPQGAGNGYTF

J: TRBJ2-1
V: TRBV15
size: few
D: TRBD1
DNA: TGTGCCACCAGCACAAGAGGGACAGGGGGTAGCGATGAGCAGTTCTTC
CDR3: CATSTRGTGGSDEQFF

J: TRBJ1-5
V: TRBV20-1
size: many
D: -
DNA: TGCAGTGCCCGAGACAGAGATAGCAATCAGCCCCAGCATTTT
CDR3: CSARDRDSNQPQHF

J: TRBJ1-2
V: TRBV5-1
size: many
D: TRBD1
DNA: TGCGCCAGCAGCGTACGACCGGGGACAGCCTATGGCTACACCTTC
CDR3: CASSVRPGTAYGYTF

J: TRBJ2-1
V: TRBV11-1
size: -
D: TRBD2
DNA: TGTGCCAGCAGCTTCCCGGCCCTAGCGGGAGTGACCCCCTACAATGAGCAGTTCTTC
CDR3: CASSFPALAGVTPYNEQFF

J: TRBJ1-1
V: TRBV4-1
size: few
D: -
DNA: TGCGCCAGCAGCCAAGGACGTTGGGGGAAGGACACTGAAGCTTTCTTT
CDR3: CASSQGRWGKDTEAFF

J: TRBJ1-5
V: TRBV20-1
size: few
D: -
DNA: TGCAGTGCTAGCCCCCCTTACGCGGGGACCCCCCAGCATTTT
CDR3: CSASPPYAGTPQHF

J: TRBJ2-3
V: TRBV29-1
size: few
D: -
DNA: TGCAGCGTTGAATCTCTTCGGTATACGCAGTATTTT
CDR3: CSVESLRYTQYF

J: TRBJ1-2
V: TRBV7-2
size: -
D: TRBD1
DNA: TGTGCCAGCAGCCCGCTAGCCTCGGACAGGTCTGGCTACACCTTC
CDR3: CASSPLASDRSGYTF

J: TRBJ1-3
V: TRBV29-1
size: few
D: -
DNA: TGCAGCGTTGCCTACTCTGGAAACACCATATATTTT
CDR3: CSVAYSGNTIYF

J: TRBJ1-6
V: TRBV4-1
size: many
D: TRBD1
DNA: TGCGCCAGCAGCCACCGGGACAGGGAGAATTCACCCCTCCACTTT
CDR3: CASSHRDRENSPLHF

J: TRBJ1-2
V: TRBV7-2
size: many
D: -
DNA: TGCGCCAGCAGCTTGGGAGCAGGAAACTATGGCTACACCTTC
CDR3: CASSLGAGNYGYTF

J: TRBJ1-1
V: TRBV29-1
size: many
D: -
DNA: TGCAGCGTTAAACAGGGGAACACTGAAGCTTTCTTT
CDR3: CSVKQGNTEAFF